Listed here is a single T cell receptor beta chain. The data are from a study of blood T cell repertoires in COVID-19. About the research overall: COVID-19 samples, acute and convalescent, were from the United States, Italy and Spain. PBMCs, B-cell-depleted T cells, or T cells provided the cDNA or gDNA that made up the material.

Under the authors' procedure: Estimates of nucleated cell counts were drawn from the amplification of reference gene primers. Generated by immunoSEQ multiplex PCR, the TCRdb table keeps only in-frame clones and is missing some. V, J and clone size were drawn from that table, and D and trimming were deduced from the DNA. The sample shows approximately 93,000 clones, about 87% of them seen only once. The sequenced sample was peripheral blood. The clonotype was recovered from a man aged 60-69 years with acute or convalescent COVID-19.

The CDR3 protein is CASSFPAGGTQYF. In DNA form, the CDR3 reads TGCGCCAGCAGCTTCCCTGCGGGAGGTACGCAGTATTTT. J is TRBJ2-3 and V is TRBV5-1; 8 bases map to TRBD2. The junction had 4 bases not matched to a gene; V was cut back by 2 bases and J by 8 bases. The V gene's germline CDR1 is SGHRS and CDR2 YFSETQ. This CDR3 comprises 13 residues.